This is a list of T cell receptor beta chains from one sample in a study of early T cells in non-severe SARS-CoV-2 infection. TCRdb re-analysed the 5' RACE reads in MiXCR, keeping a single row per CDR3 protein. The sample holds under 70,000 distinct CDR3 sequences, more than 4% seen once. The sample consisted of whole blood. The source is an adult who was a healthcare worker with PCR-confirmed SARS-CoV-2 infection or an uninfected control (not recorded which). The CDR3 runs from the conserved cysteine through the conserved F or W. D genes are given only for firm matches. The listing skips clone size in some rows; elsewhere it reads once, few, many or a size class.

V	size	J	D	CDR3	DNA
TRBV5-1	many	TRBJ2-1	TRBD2	CASSLVTSGRDEQFF	TGCGCCAGCAGCTTGGTTACTAGCGGGAGAGATGAGCAGTTCTTC
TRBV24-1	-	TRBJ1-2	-	CATSDSTAESYGYTF	TGTGCCACCAGTGATTCAACGGCCGAATCTTATGGCTACACCTTC
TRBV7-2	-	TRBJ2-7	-	CASSPEYEGGFRQYF	TGTGCCAGCAGCCCCGAGTATGAGGGGGGGTTTCGGCAGTACTTC
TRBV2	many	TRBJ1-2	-	CATLSKPYGYTF	TGTGCCACCCTGAGCAAGCCTTATGGCTACACCTTC
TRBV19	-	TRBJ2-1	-	CASSTQGRSYNEQFF	TGTGCCAGTAGTACCCAGGGTCGGTCCTACAATGAGCAGTTCTTC
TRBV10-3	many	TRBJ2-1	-	CAISDWGYNEQFF	TGTGCCATCAGTGATTGGGGTTACAATGAGCAGTTCTTC
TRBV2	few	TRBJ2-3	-	CASRTSQGADTQYF	TGTGCCAGTAGGACTAGCCAGGGGGCAGATACGCAGTATTTT
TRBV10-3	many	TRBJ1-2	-	CAISAQINYGYTF	TGTGCCATCAGTGCCCAGATAAACTATGGCTACACCTTC
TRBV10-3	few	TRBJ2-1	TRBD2	CAIASELAGVYNEQFF	TGTGCCATCGCCTCGGAACTAGCGGGGGTCTACAATGAGCAGTTCTTC
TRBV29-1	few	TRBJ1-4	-	CSGPKTTNEKLFF	TGCAGCGGCCCAAAAACAACTAATGAAAAACTGTTTTTT
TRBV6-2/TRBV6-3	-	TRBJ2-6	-	CASRQGREKGANVLTF	TGTGCCAGCCGGCAGGGCAGGGAGAAAGGGGCCAACGTCCTGACTTTC
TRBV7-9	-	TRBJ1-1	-	CASSLQGLMNTEAFF	TGTGCCAGCAGCTTACAGGGCCTTATGAACACTGAAGCTTTCTTT
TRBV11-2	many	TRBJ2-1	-	CASSSRAGLANEQFF	TGTGCCAGCAGCTCACGAGCAGGGCTAGCCAATGAGCAGTTCTTC
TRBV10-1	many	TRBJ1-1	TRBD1	CASSESLDRGVFF	TGCGCCAGCAGTGAGTCGCTGGACAGGGGTGTTTTCTTT
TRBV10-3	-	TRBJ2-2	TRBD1	CATGQGADTGELFF	TGTGCCACGGGACAGGGGGCAGACACCGGGGAGCTGTTTTTT
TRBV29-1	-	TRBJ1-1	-	CSVAGQMNTEAFF	TGCAGCGTCGCGGGACAAATGAACACTGAAGCTTTCTTT
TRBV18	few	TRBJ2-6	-	CASSPQGLTGANVLTF	TGTGCCAGCTCCCCCCAGGGGTTAACTGGGGCCAACGTCCTGACTTTC
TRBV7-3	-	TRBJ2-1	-	CANSSLVGEYNEQFF	TGTGCCAACAGCTCACTAGTGGGTGAATACAATGAGCAGTTCTTC
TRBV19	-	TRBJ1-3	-	CASSSRQLKTSGNTIYF	TGTGCCAGTAGTTCTAGACAGCTTAAAACCTCTGGAAACACCATATATTTT
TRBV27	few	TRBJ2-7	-	CASSLRAEVSYEQYF	TGTGCCAGCAGTTTACGAGCGGAGGTTTCCTACGAGCAGTACTTC
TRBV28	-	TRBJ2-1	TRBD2	CASNGGTAYNEQFF	TGTGCCAGCAACGGGGGGACCGCCTACAATGAGCAGTTCTTC
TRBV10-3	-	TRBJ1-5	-	CAISKTNNQPQHF	TGTGCCATCAGTAAAACGAACAATCAGCCCCAGCATTTT
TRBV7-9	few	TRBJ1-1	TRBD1	CASSADRVNTEAFF	TGTGCCAGCAGCGCTGACAGGGTAAACACTGAAGCTTTCTTT
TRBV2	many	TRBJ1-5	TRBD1	CASSEAGQEHGQPQHF	TGTGCCAGCAGTGAAGCGGGACAGGAACATGGTCAGCCCCAGCATTTT
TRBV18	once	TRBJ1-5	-	CASSPSVNQPQHF	TGTGCCAGCTCACCTTCGGTCAATCAGCCCCAGCATTTT
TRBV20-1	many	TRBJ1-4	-	CSASTDSSTNEKLFF	TGCAGTGCTAGCACGGACAGCTCAACTAATGAAAAACTGTTTTTT
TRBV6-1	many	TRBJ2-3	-	CASINRDRRAPTDTQYF	TGTGCCAGTATAAACCGGGACCGTCGGGCCCCCACAGATACGCAGTATTTT
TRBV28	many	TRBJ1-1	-	CATLGRIRFTEAFF	TGTGCCACCCTCGGGCGGATCAGGTTCACTGAAGCTTTCTTT
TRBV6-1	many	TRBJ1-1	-	CASTPGTKATEAFF	TGTGCCAGCACGCCGGGTACTAAGGCCACTGAAGCTTTCTTT
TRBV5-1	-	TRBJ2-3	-	CASSIGVRTDTQYF	TGCGCCAGCAGTATCGGCGTACGAACAGATACGCAGTATTTT
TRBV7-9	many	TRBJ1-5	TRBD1	CASSLGTGVSNQPQHF	TGTGCCAGCAGCTTAGGGACAGGGGTTAGCAATCAGCCCCAGCATTTT
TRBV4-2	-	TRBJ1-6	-	CASSPKPTASLSSPLHF	TGTGCCAGCAGCCCAAAACCGACAGCGTCCCTTAGCTCACCCCTCCACTTT
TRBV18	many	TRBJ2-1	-	CASSPGTPGSNEQFF	TGTGCCAGCTCACCCGGGACACCCGGGTCAAATGAGCAGTTCTTC
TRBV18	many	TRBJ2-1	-	CASSPDEGEQFF	TGTGCCAGCTCACCGGACGAAGGTGAGCAGTTCTTC
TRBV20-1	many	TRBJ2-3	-	CSPRQASTDTQYF	TGCAGTCCCCGACAGGCTAGCACAGATACGCAGTATTTT
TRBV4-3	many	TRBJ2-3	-	CASSQVPSTDTQYF	TGCGCCAGCAGCCAAGTTCCGAGCACAGATACGCAGTATTTT
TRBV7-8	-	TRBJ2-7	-	CASSLARGSYEQYF	TGTGCCAGCAGCTTAGCGAGGGGCAGCTACGAGCAGTACTTC
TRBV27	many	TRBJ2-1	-	CASSSRWGVDEQFF	TGTGCCAGCAGTTCCCGCTGGGGGGTGGATGAGCAGTTCTTC
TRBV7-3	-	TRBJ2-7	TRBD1	CASSQTGQGIYEQYF	TGTGCCAGCAGCCAGACGGGACAGGGAATCTACGAGCAGTACTTC
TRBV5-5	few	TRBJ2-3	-	CASSPEDSTDTQYF	TGTGCCAGCAGCCCCGAGGACTCCACAGATACGCAGTATTTT
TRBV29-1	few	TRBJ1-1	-	CSVDRQTNTEAFF	TGCAGCGTTGATAGACAGACGAACACTGAAGCTTTCTTT
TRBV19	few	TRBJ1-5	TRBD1	CASSDRGDQPQHF	TGTGCCAGTAGTGACAGGGGAGATCAGCCCCAGCATTTT
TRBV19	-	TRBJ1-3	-	CASSEIDSHGNTIYF	TGTGCCAGTAGTGAGATCGACAGCCACGGAAACACCATATATTTT
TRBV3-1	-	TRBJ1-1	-	CASSHLKGGAGHTEAFF	TGTGCCAGCAGCCACCTCAAGGGGGGGGCTGGGCACACTGAAGCTTTCTTT
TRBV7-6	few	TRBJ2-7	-	CASSLGVRPYEQYF	TGTGCCAGCAGCTTAGGTGTACGGCCCTACGAGCAGTACTTC
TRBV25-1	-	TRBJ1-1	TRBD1	CASSGARDRGFPNTEAFF	TGTGCCAGCAGTGGCGCCCGGGACAGGGGGTTTCCGAACACTGAAGCTTTCTTT
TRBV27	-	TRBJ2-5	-	CASSFGSVAQETQYF	TGTGCCAGCAGTTTTGGTAGCGTTGCTCAAGAGACCCAGTACTTC
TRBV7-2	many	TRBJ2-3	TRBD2	CASSLVAGSTDTQYF	TGTGCCAGCAGCTTGGTAGCGGGGAGCACAGATACGCAGTATTTT
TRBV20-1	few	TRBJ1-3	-	CSARGPGMSWVGNTIYF	TGCAGTGCTAGAGGGCCAGGGATGTCGTGGGTAGGAAACACCATATATTTT